This T cell receptor (beta chain) was retrieved from a study of post-analysis software for immune sequencing data. Libraries were made from TCR beta cDNA, and they carried unique molecular identifiers. TCRdb itself ran the PCR reads through MiXCR, one entry per CDR3 protein. Here the sample spans 400,000 to 500,000 distinct CDR3 sequences, 30% to 40% being singletons. A word on this clonotype: Its cognate antigen is unknown.

Study-wide findings and caveats: Controls showed lower frequencies than patients for roughly five TRBV segments, and TRBV5-6, TRBV5-1 and TRBV20-1 were among these.

The CDR3 is made up of 17 amino acids. The V end was cut by 6 bases, the J end by 0 bases, with 21 bases between. Sequenced material: blood. The chain carries TRBV12-3 or TRBV12-4 and TRBJ2-7; possibly TRBD2 for D (5 bases). This receptor was identified in a girl aged 2 to 10 with multiple sclerosis. The CDR3 sequence is CASSPLSNWAGSYEQYF. CDR3 coding DNA: TGTGCCAGCAGCCCTTTGTCTAATTGGGCGGGCTCCTACGAGCAGTACTTC.